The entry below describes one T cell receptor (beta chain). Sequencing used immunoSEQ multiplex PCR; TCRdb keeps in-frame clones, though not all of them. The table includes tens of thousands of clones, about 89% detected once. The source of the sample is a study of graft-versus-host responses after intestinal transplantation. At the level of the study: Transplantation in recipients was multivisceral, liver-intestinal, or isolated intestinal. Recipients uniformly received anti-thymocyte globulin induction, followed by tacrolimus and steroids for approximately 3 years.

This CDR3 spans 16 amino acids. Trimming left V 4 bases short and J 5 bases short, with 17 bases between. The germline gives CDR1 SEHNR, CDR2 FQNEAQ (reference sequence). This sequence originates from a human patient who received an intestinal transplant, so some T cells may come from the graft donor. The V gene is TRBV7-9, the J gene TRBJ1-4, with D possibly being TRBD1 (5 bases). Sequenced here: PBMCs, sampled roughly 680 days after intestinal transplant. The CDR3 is CASSSNPGTGNEKLFF. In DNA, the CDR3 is TGTGCCAGCAGCTCGAACCCTGGCACAGGAAATGAAAAACTGTTTTTT.